Below are 11 T cell receptor beta chains sequenced from a single sample in a study of cytomegalovirus exposure and HLA in healthy donors (dated by TCRdb to 2017 to 2019). Library method: the immunoSEQ multiplex PCR assay. For the multiplex PCR, a mixture combining 60 forward primers for TCR Vbeta segments and 13 reverse primers for TCR Jbeta segments was used. TCRdb limited this immuneACCESS table to in-frame rearrangements with V and J called. A share of clones is missing; checked studies link under half to unresolved V genes, and the rest is unexplained. Here the sample has some 180,000 clones; 76% occur a single time. Of the sample, about 1.6% falls within the top ten clones. The sample was PBMCs. All receptors derive from a man between 18 and 35 years old in good health and CMV-seronegative.

The gene calls are TRBV29-1 and TRBJ1-4; weak D call: TRBD1 (6 bases). Germline loops: CDR1 SQVTM, CDR2 ANQGSEA. This CDR3 contains 13 residues. Between the trimmed V and J ends, which lost 4 bases and 8 bases, there was a span of 14 bases. The CDR3, as DNA: TGCAGCGTTGCTAGGGGGGGCGACGAAAAACTGTTTTTT. This sequence encodes CSVARGGDEKLFF.

This clone appeared a few times. DNA of the CDR3: TGTGCCAGCAGCGATCAACGTCAGTATACGCAGTATTTT. It codes for CASSDQRQYTQYF. The V gene is TRBV9, the J gene TRBJ2-3; no firm D call. Germline-derived CDR1 and CDR2 are SGDLS and YYNGEE. This CDR3 is 13 amino acids long. The V and J ends lost 3 bases and 7 bases respectively, with 12 bases between them. Full variable domain (remainder filled in from reference TRBV9 and TRBJ2-3): DSGVTQTPKHLITATGQRVTLRCSPRSGDLSVYWYQQSLDQGLQFLIQYYNGEERAKGNILERFSAQQFPDLHSELNLSSLELGDSALYFCASSDQRQYTQYFGPGTRLTVL.

The chain employs TRBV9 and TRBJ1-6; D possibly corresponds to TRBD1 (5 bases). The germline gives CDR1 SGDLS, CDR2 YYNGEE. This CDR3 is 13 amino acids long. Trimming cost V 5 bases and J 10 bases, with 13 bases left between them. The CDR3 sequence is CASSTPGISPLHF. The CDR3, as DNA: TGTGCCAGCAGTACGCCAGGGATCTCACCCCTCCACTTT.

About this clone itself: This specimen includes other DNA sequences encoding the same CDR3. V gene TRBV5-1 combines with J gene TRBJ2-5, with D perhaps matching TRBD2 (6 bases). Germline values: CDR1 SGHRS, CDR2 YFSETQ. Trimming took 2 bases from V and 1 from J, leaving 12 bases between them. CDR3 size: 15 residues. CDR3 DNA: TGCGCCAGCAGCTTATCCGGCGGGACCCAAGAGACCCAGTACTTC. This translates into CASSLSGGTQETQYF.

The V call is TRBV5-1, the J call TRBJ2-3; 15 bases match TRBD2. The CDR3 is made up of 21 amino acids. The V gene's germline CDR1 is SGHRS and CDR2 YFSETQ. V was pared by 4 bases and J by 3 bases, with 18 bases of the junction left unmatched. Written as DNA, the CDR3 is TGCGCCAGCAGCCTGGCCGGGACTAGCGGGGGGCCCCGGGGGAGGACAGATACGCAGTATTTT. It specifies CASSLAGTSGGPRGRTDTQYF.

This clone was counted between two and nine times. The chain is built from TRBV9 and TRBJ1-2, with D tentatively TRBD1 (5 bases). CDR1 and CDR2 (germline): SGDLS, YYNGEE. Between the trimmed V and J ends, which lost 4 bases and 2 bases, there was a span of 18 bases. The CDR3 runs 16 residues. CDR3 coding DNA: TGTGCCAGCAGCCCAGCCCGGCAGGGATTAAACTATGGCTACACCTTC. Protein product: CASSPARQGLNYGYTF.

The chain employs TRBV6-5 and TRBJ1-2, with TRBD1 as a possible D gene (6 bases). The CDR3 sequence is 15 residues long. The ends were cut back, 5 bases at V and 0 bases at J, with 13 bases in the middle. CDR1 MNHEY and CDR2 SVGAGI come from the germline V gene. Written as DNA, the CDR3 is TGTGCCAGCAGTCCCGGGACAATTTCTAACTATGGCTACACCTTC. This codes for CASSPGTISNYGYTF.

In this sample, this clone turned up a few times. Compared with germline, one end of the junction differs, possibly owing to a read error. The V gene is TRBV7-7, the J gene TRBJ2-1; 9 bases line up with TRBD2. CDR1 SSHAT and CDR2 FNYEAQ come from the germline V gene (reference sequence). The CDR3 totals 15 residues. In DNA, the CDR3 is TGTGCTAGCAGTTATAGCGGGGGAACTTACAATGAGCAGTTCTTC. It translates to CASSYSGGTYNEQFF.

The rearrangement uses TRBV28 and TRBJ2-7, with D uncertain. Trimming took 1 base from V and 7 from J, leaving 5 bases between them. This CDR3 contains 11 residues. Germline V gene sequence: CDR1 MDHEN, CDR2 SYDVKM. DNA for the CDR3: TGTGCCAGCAGTTTATCGGTAGAGCAGTACTTC. This gives the protein CASSLSVEQYF.

This sequence joins TRBV15 and TRBJ1-4, with unresolved D. Trimming pared 6 bases from V and 3 bases from J, leaving 17 bases between. CDR3 length: 16 residues. Germline V lookup: CDR1 LNHNV, CDR2 YYDKDF (reference sequence). CDR3 in amino acids: CATSTWAGSANEKLFF. In DNA form, the CDR3 reads TGTGCCACCAGTACGTGGGCGGGTTCGGCTAATGAAAAACTGTTTTTT.

This clone was observed a few times. The chain links TRBV5-6 to TRBJ1-1; 7 bases agree with TRBD1. Germline CDR1 reads SGHDT; CDR2 reads YYEEEE. The junction had 9 bases not matched to a gene; V was cut back by 4 bases and J by 6 bases. There are 14 residues in the CDR3. The DNA for the CDR3 is TGTGCCAGCAGCGAGACAGGGAAGTGGTCTGAAGCTTTCTTT. This encodes CASSETGKWSEAFF. The full variable domain, rest sourced from reference TRBV5-6 and TRBJ1-1, is DAGVTQSPTHLIKTRGQQVTLRCSPKSGHDTVSWYQQALGQGPQFIFQYYEEEERQRGNFPDRFSGHQFPNYSSELNVNALLLGDSALYLCASSETGKWSEAFFGQGTRLTVV.